This passage covers 10 T cell receptor beta chains from one sample sequenced in a study of T cell responses to AZD1222 COVID-19 vaccine. The data were produced by immunoSEQ multiplex PCR, yet TCRdb's version contains in-frame clones alone and is incomplete. The data contain approximately 200,000 clones, 80% to 95% of them singletons. Sequenced material: peripheral blood, taken 28 days after the second AZD1222 dose. Source of these receptors: an adult who received the AZD1222 COVID-19 vaccine.

CDR3 in amino acids: CASSPLLRSGGETQYF. CDR3 DNA: TGTGCCAGCAGTCCATTATTACGGTCGGGGGGGGAGACCCAGTACTTC. The J gene is TRBJ2-5, the V gene TRBV27, with 8 bases fitting TRBD2. Unmatched junction bases numbered 13, after V lost 5 bases and J lost 5 bases. Germline lookup yields CDR1 MNHEY and CDR2 SMNVEV (reference sequence). The CDR3 runs 16 residues.

J is TRBJ1-4 and V is TRBV28; D is uncertain. The CDR3 sequence is 16 residues long. The germline CDR1 and CDR2 sequences are MDHEN and SYDVKM. The germline V and J ends were trimmed by 6 bases and 5 bases, with 19 bases remaining between them. The CDR3: CASSALLRGSNEKLFF. Here the CDR3 DNA reads TGTGCCAGCAGCGCTCTTTTGAGAGGGTCCAATGAAAAACTGTTTTTT.

The gene calls are TRBV9 and TRBJ1-2; D may be TRBD1 (6 bases). Per the germline V gene, CDR1 is SGDLS and CDR2 is YYNGEE. The ends were cut back, 5 bases at V and 3 bases at J, with 20 bases in the middle. The CDR3 is made up of 16 amino acids. The CDR3: CASSRVQGRRDYGYTF. The CDR3 DNA reads as TGTGCCAGCAGTCGGGTTCAGGGGAGGCGGGACTATGGCTACACCTTC. The full variable domain, with the rest looked up from reference TRBV9 and TRBJ1-2, is DSGVTQTPKHLITATGQRVTLRCSPRSGDLSVYWYQQSLDQGLQFLIQYYNGEERAKGNILERFSAQQFPDLHSELNLSSLELGDSALYFCASSRVQGRRDYGYTFGSGTRLTVV.

The CDR3 here is CATSDRSSGRETQYF. CDR3 in DNA: TGTGCCACCAGTGACCGCTCTAGCGGGAGGGAGACCCAGTACTTC. The chain carries TRBV24-1 and TRBJ2-5; the match to TRBD2 covers 11 bases. The V and J ends lost 4 bases and 5 bases, in that order; junction bases with no gene match: 5. Germline CDR1 is KGHDR and CDR2 is SFDVKD. The CDR3 totals 15 residues.

The chain joins TRBV5-4 to TRBJ2-1, with D uncertain. Trimming cost V 7 bases and J 10 bases, with 9 bases left between them. The CDR3 contains 10 residues. Looked up from germline, CDR1 is SGHNT and CDR2 is YYREEE (reference sequence). CDR3 nucleotide sequence: TGTGCCAGCCGCCGTAAAGAGCAGTTCTTC. It is translated as CASRRKEQFF.

J is TRBJ1-5 and V is TRBV11-3; TRBD1 aligns across 8 bases. This CDR3 comprises 16 residues. Trimming cost V 0 bases and J 1 base; bases outside gene matches: 2. Germline V gene data show CDR1 as SGHNT and CDR2 as YENEEA. The CDR3 sequence: CASSLDRTGSNQPQHF. CDR3 nucleotide sequence: TGTGCCAGCAGCTTAGATCGGACAGGGAGCAATCAGCCCCAGCATTTT.

The genes are TRBV9 and TRBJ2-5; 14 bases align to TRBD2. The V gene's germline CDR1 is SGDLS and CDR2 YYNGEE. The CDR3 contains 16 residues. J gave up 5 bases and V 5 bases, and 8 bases lay outside the gene matches. CDR3 residues: CASSGLAGGSRETQYF. The CDR3 DNA is TGTGCCAGCAGTGGACTAGCGGGAGGAAGCCGGGAGACCCAGTACTTC.

This sequence joins TRBV11-2 and TRBJ2-7; D ambiguous. The germline V gene encodes CDR1 SGHAT and CDR2 FQNNGV. CDR3 size: 11 residues. Trimming took off 4 bases at V and 0 bases at J, with 1 base between the two ends. The CDR3 coding sequence is TGTGCCAGCAGCTCCTCCTACGAGCAGTACTTC. Protein: CASSSSYEQYF.

This chain links TRBV2 with TRBJ1-4; TRBD1 aligns across 7 bases. This CDR3 spans 19 amino acids. Germline lookup yields CDR1 SNHLY and CDR2 FYNNEI. V gave up 7 bases and J gave up 10 bases; unmatched junction bases: 27. CDR3 sequence (DNA): TGTGCCAGCACAGACAGGGCTGTTGTGCGGGACCTCTTCCCGCCAAAACTGTTTTTT. Encoded protein: CASTDRAVVRDLFPPKLFF.

This sequence joins TRBV3-1 (or the pseudogene TRBV3-2) and TRBJ2-1, with 14 bases aligning to TRBD2. Trimming took 4 bases from V and 9 from J; bases not matched to a gene: 11. Germline V gene data show CDR1 as LGHDT and CDR2 as YNNKEL (reference sequence). The CDR3 is 17 residues long. CDR3 sequence reads: CASSRTAGTSGSGEQFF. The CDR3 DNA reads as TGTGCCAGCAGCCGAACTGCCGGGACTAGCGGGAGTGGTGAGCAGTTCTTC.